These 30 T cell receptor beta chains came from one sample sequenced in a study of cytomegalovirus exposure and HLA in healthy donors (dated by TCRdb to 2015 to 2018). Library preparation was by the immunoSEQ multiplex PCR assay. For the multiplex PCR, a mixture combining 60 forward primers for TCR Vbeta segments and 13 reverse primers for TCR Jbeta segments was used. This is the immuneACCESS table as TCRdb keeps it, with only in-frame sequences that have V and J called. A part of the clones is gone; compared with another copy, unresolved V genes explain less than half, and the rest is unexplained. This sample gives some 130,000 clones in total; over 60% of them show up just once. The leading ten clones occupy roughly 2% of the sample. Sequences were obtained from PBMCs. The receptor set was obtained from a man between 25 and 39 years old in good health and CMV-seronegative.

The chain has TRBV11-1 and TRBJ1-1; 8 bases align to TRBD1. CDR1 and CDR2 (germline): SGHAT, FQDESV (reference sequence). The length of the CDR3 is 14 residues. V gave up 6 bases and J gave up 3 bases; unmatched junction bases: 6. CDR3 bases: TGTGCCAGCAGTCAGGACAGGGACGACACTGAAGCTTTCTTT. This gives the protein CASSQDRDDTEAFF.

V and J are TRBV19 and TRBJ2-7, with 13 bases aligning to TRBD2. After removal of 5 bases from V and 2 bases from J, the junction contained 6 bases not matched to a gene. Germline assignment: CDR1 LNHDA and CDR2 SQIVND (reference sequence). The CDR3 has 16 residues. In DNA form, the CDR3 reads TGTGCCAGTAGTTTGGGACTAGCGGGAACGACCTACGAGCAGTACTTC. Amino acids: CASSLGLAGTTYEQYF.

The chain has TRBV5-1 and TRBJ1-5; tentatively, D is TRBD1 (5 bases). The CDR3 spans 13 residues. Germline CDR1 and CDR2: SGHRS and YFSETQ. V was cut by 4 bases and J by 6 bases, with 11 bases left in between. The CDR3 loop reads CASSPTQGQPQHF. The DNA for the CDR3 is TGCGCCAGCAGCCCGACCCAGGGTCAGCCCCAGCATTTT.

The gene calls are TRBV19 and TRBJ1-5, with no clear D. The germline CDR1 and CDR2 sequences are LNHDA and SQIVND (reference sequence). V was clipped by 3 bases and J by 5 bases, with 5 bases between them. The CDR3 extends over 12 amino acids. The CDR3 bases are TGTGCCAGTAGTATGTCGGATCAGCCCCAGCATTTT. Protein sequence: CASSMSDQPQHF.

The chain carries TRBV19 and TRBJ1-6, with TRBD1 matching 7 bases. Per germline, CDR1 LNHDA and CDR2 SQIVND (reference sequence). The CDR3 consists of 15 residues. The J segment lost 4 bases and the V segment lost 4 bases, leaving 4 bases of the junction unmatched. The CDR3 coding sequence is TGTGCCAGTAGTAACCGGGACAGTTATAATTCACCCCTCCACTTT. This encodes CASSNRDSYNSPLHF.

The rearrangement uses TRBV28 and TRBJ2-4; a possible D gene is TRBD2 (5 bases). In germline, CDR1 is MDHEN, CDR2 SYDVKM. V lost 5 bases to trimming and J lost 2 bases, with 13 bases between them. The CDR3 has 15 amino acids. CDR3 DNA sequence: TGTGCCAGCAGTGACCTTGGGGAGACCAAAAACATTCAGTACTTC. Translated, it gives CASSDLGETKNIQYF.

The chain combines TRBV5-1 with TRBJ2-7, with 11 bases aligning to TRBD1. Germline V gene sequence: CDR1 SGHRS, CDR2 YFSETQ. The CDR3 spans 14 residues. After removal of 3 bases from V and 4 bases from J, the junction contained 3 bases not matched to a gene. The CDR3 protein is CASSYGTGGYEQYF. As DNA, the CDR3 is TGCGCCAGCAGCTACGGGACAGGGGGGTACGAGCAGTACTTC.

This clone showed up just once. The chain is built from TRBV18 and TRBJ2-5; D unresolved. The germline V gene has CDR1 KGHSH and CDR2 LQKENI. V shed 1 base and J shed 5 bases, with 8 bases lying between them. The CDR3 covers 13 residues. CDR3 residues: CASSPRNGETQYF. Written as DNA, the CDR3 is TGTGCCAGCTCACCACGTAACGGGGAGACCCAGTACTTC.

The chain carries TRBV9 and TRBJ2-5; TRBD2 matches at 7 bases. The CDR3 runs 14 residues. Germline V lookup: CDR1 SGDLS, CDR2 YYNGEE. Trimming at V came to 1 base and at J to 3 bases, leaving 3 bases not matched to a gene. The DNA for the CDR3 is TGTGCCAGCAGCGTAATCGCGGGAGAAGAGACCCAGTACTTC. As protein: CASSVIAGEETQYF.

This chain links TRBV7-8 with TRBJ2-1, with D perhaps matching TRBD2 (5 bases). CDR3 length equals 13 residues. The V end was cut by 3 bases, the J end by 5 bases, with 8 bases between. The germline gives CDR1 SGHVS, CDR2 FQNEAQ. CDR3: CASSLGANNEQFF. In nucleotides, the CDR3 is TGTGCCAGCAGCTTGGGAGCCAACAATGAGCAGTTCTTC.

J is TRBJ2-5 and V is TRBV2; D is unclear. Looked up from germline, CDR1 is SNHLY and CDR2 is FYNNEI. The CDR3 sequence is 15 residues long. Trimming cost V 3 bases and J 5 bases, with 16 bases left between them. The CDR3 loop is CASSESFRFFETQYF. The CDR3, as DNA: TGTGCCAGCAGTGAGAGCTTTAGATTCTTCGAGACCCAGTACTTC.

The J gene is TRBJ2-1, the V gene TRBV30; 11 bases are shared with TRBD2. J gave up 7 bases and V 8 bases, and 7 bases lay outside the gene matches. Germline assignment: CDR1 GTSNPN and CDR2 SVGIG (reference sequence). The CDR3 is made up of 13 amino acids. CDR3 loop: CARGLAAENEQFF. CDR3 DNA: TGTGCCCGGGGACTAGCGGCCGAGAATGAGCAGTTCTTC.

The chain joins TRBV10-3 to TRBJ1-1, with D possibly TRBD1 on 5 matching bases. Trimming took off 10 bases at V and 0 bases at J, with 9 bases between the two ends. CDR3 length: 12 residues. Germline V gene lookup returns CDR1 ENHRY and CDR2 SYGVKD. The CDR3 DNA is TGTGCCACGGGGGACTTGAACACTGAAGCTTTCTTT. As protein: CATGDLNTEAFF.

V and J are TRBV10-3 and TRBJ1-2; D is unresolved. The CDR3 extends over 15 amino acids. Germline loops: CDR1 ENHRY, CDR2 SYGVKD. V gave up 4 bases and J gave up 5 bases, with 17 bases separating them. Written as DNA, the CDR3 is TGTGCCATCAGTGGATTGGCCGGAGAATCTTATGGCTACACCTTC. Translation: CAISGLAGESYGYTF.

This clone has more than one count but fewer than ten. The chain is built from TRBV7-2 and TRBJ2-7, with D perhaps matching TRBD2 (6 bases). The CDR3 length is 14 residues. CDR1 and CDR2 from the germline V gene are SGHTA and FQGNSA. V lost 4 bases and J 7 bases, leaving 17 bases between the germline ends. In DNA form, the CDR3 reads TGTGCCAGCAGCTACGGGAGTTGGAATGGAGAGCAGTACTTC. This codes for CASSYGSWNGEQYF.

Concerning this clone itself: One end of the junction varies from germline; a read error may be responsible. The identical CDR3 is also encoded by other nucleotide sequences in the sample. The rearrangement links TRBV7-8 to TRBJ1-2, with no clear D. The CDR3 sequence is 14 residues long. CDR1 is SGHVS, CDR2 FQNEAQ, per germline. CDR3 in DNA: TGTGCCAGCAGCTTAAATTTCCATAACTACGGCTACACCTTC. It yields the protein CASSLNFHNYGYTF.

This clone has more than one count but fewer than ten. The chain is built from TRBV2 and TRBJ2-1; 7 bases match TRBD2. There are 13 residues in the CDR3. The trim removed 6 bases at V and 8 bases at J, leaving 7 bases unmatched. Germline lookup yields CDR1 SNHLY and CDR2 FYNNEI. CDR3 sequence: CASRGGGRDEQFF. As DNA, the CDR3 is TGTGCCAGCAGGGGGGGAGGGCGCGATGAGCAGTTCTTC.

The chain combines TRBV5-8 with TRBJ2-6; TRBD1 agrees at 8 bases. This CDR3 is 15 amino acids long. Germline trimming cut 4 bases from V and 1 base from J; bases unmatched to any gene: 1. Germline V gives CDR1 SGHTS, CDR2 YDEGEE. The CDR3 spells CASSGQGSGANVLTF. CDR3 in DNA: TGTGCCAGCAGCGGACAGGGTTCTGGGGCCAACGTCCTGACTTTC.

The chain uses TRBV2 and TRBJ2-2, with D possibly matching TRBD1 (6 bases). Germline CDR1 is SNHLY and CDR2 is FYNNEI. This CDR3 spans 15 amino acids. V lost 1 base and J 6 bases, leaving 12 bases between the germline ends. The CDR3 spells CASSEGDKLPGELFF. CDR3 nucleotide sequence: TGTGCCAGCAGTGAAGGGGACAAGCTCCCCGGGGAGCTGTTTTTT.

This chain connects TRBV7-9 to TRBJ1-2; TRBD1 matches 7 bases. Looked up from germline, CDR1 is SEHNR and CDR2 is FQNEAQ (reference sequence). Trimming at V came to 3 bases and at J to 3 bases, leaving 1 base not matched to a gene. This CDR3 spans 13 amino acids. CDR3 in amino acids: CASSFGTDYGYTF. CDR3 DNA sequence: TGTGCCAGCAGCTTCGGGACAGACTATGGCTACACCTTC.

The rearrangement joins TRBV2 to TRBJ2-7; D uncertain. Trimming took 2 bases from V and 5 from J, leaving 10 bases between them. This CDR3 is 13 amino acids long. Germline assignment: CDR1 SNHLY and CDR2 FYNNEI. DNA of the CDR3: TGTGCCAGCAGTGAATCCATTCCCAACGAGCAGTACTTC. It encodes CASSESIPNEQYF.

The chain has TRBV18 and TRBJ1-1; no reliable D call. Germline loops: CDR1 KGHSH, CDR2 LQKENI. V was pared by 5 bases and J by 11 bases, with 18 bases between. The CDR3 sequence is 13 residues long. Here the CDR3 DNA reads TGTGCCAGCTCAGAACAATCGGGTGGCCTGGCTTTCTTT. It specifies CASSEQSGGLAFF.

The V call is TRBV4-1, the J call TRBJ2-3; a weak D match, TRBD2 (6 bases). CDR3 length equals 15 residues. Germline V lookup: CDR1 MGHRA, CDR2 YSYEKL. V was pared by 3 bases and J by 2 bases, with 12 bases between. The CDR3 DNA reads as TGCGCCAGCAGCCAGTCGGGACTGCCCACAGATACGCAGTATTTT. Translating gives CASSQSGLPTDTQYF.

The genes are TRBV5-1 and TRBJ1-1; 10 bases are a match to TRBD1. This CDR3 spans 14 amino acids. Germline-derived CDR1 and CDR2 are SGHRS and YFSETQ. V dropped 4 bases and J dropped 7; count of bases not matched to a gene: 7. CDR3 loop: CASSPGQGLDEAFF. The CDR3 DNA reads TGCGCCAGCAGCCCGGGACAGGGGTTGGATGAAGCTTTCTTT.

The rearrangement joins TRBV27 to TRBJ2-3, with 9 bases identical to TRBD1. V lost 2 bases to trimming and J lost 4 bases; unmatched junction nucleotides: 4. The CDR3 is made up of 15 amino acids. CDR1 and CDR2 (germline): MNHEY, SMNVEV (reference sequence). The CDR3 bases are TGTGCCAGCAGTTTAGGGGGACAGGGATCAGATACGCAGTATTTT. This translates into CASSLGGQGSDTQYF.

This clone was counted a single time. J is TRBJ2-5 and V is TRBV10-3; the match to TRBD1 covers 9 bases. There are 16 residues in the CDR3. V was clipped by 8 bases and J by 3 bases; unmatched bases: 13. Germline assignment: CDR1 ENHRY and CDR2 SYGVKD. CDR3 sequence (DNA): TGTGCCATCTCGGGGGGACAGGGTCGAGTTGAAGAGACCCAGTACTTC. Translated: CAISGGQGRVEETQYF.

The V call is TRBV27, the J call TRBJ2-3; weak D call: TRBD2 (5 bases). The germline gives CDR1 MNHEY, CDR2 SMNVEV (reference sequence). CDR3 length: 15 amino acids. With 5 bases removed from V and 1 base from J, the gap between germline ends came to 13 bases. Here the CDR3 reads CASSTPGLGTDTQYF. The CDR3 DNA is TGTGCCAGCAGTACCCCGGGATTGGGCACAGATACGCAGTATTTT.

This chain joins TRBV19 and TRBJ1-5, with 9 bases aligning to TRBD1. The CDR3 consists of 15 residues. The V gene's germline CDR1 is LNHDA and CDR2 SQIVND (reference sequence). The V gene end was trimmed by 0 bases and the J gene end by 7 bases; junction bases not matched to a gene: 4. The CDR3 loop is CASSIEGTGSQPQHF. The CDR3 DNA follows: TGTGCCAGTAGTATAGAAGGGACAGGGTCACAGCCCCAGCATTTT.

The V gene is TRBV7-9, the J gene TRBJ1-2, with D unresolved. Between the trimmed V and J ends, which lost 0 bases and 6 bases, there was a span of 8 bases. Germline CDR1 is SEHNR and CDR2 is FQNEAQ (reference sequence). CDR3 size: 13 residues. The CDR3 protein is CASSLAGRHGYTF. The CDR3 nucleotides read TGTGCCAGCAGCTTAGCAGGGAGGCATGGCTACACCTTC.

The chain couples TRBV9 to TRBJ2-1, with 13 bases that match TRBD2. The CDR3 contains 16 residues. Germline CDR1 is SGDLS and CDR2 is YYNGEE. V shed 3 bases, J shed 4 bases, and the junction held 4 bases outside the gene matches. The CDR3 sequence: CASSAPGLAGYNEQFF. DNA of the CDR3: TGTGCCAGCAGCGCCCCGGGACTAGCGGGGTACAATGAGCAGTTCTTC.